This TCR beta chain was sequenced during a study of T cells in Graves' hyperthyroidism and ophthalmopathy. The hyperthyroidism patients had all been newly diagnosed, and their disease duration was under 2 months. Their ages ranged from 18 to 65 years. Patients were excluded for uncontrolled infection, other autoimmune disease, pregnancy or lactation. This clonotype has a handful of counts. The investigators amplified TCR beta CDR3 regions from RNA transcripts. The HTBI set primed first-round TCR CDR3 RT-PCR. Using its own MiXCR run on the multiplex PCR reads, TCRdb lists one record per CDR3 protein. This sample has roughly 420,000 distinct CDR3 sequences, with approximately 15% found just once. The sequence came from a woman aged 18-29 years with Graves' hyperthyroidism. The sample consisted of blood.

In DNA, the CDR3 is TGCAGCGTTGATGGGGCAGGGAGGGCTGGAAACACCATATATTTT. Its translation is CSVDGAGRAGNTIYF. The chain uses TRBV29-1 and TRBJ1-3; D might be TRBD1 (5 bases). V was cut by 3 bases and J by 2 bases, with 14 bases left in between. This CDR3 is 15 amino acids long. Germline V gene data show CDR1 as SQVTM and CDR2 as ANQGSEA.